The rows below give T cell receptor beta chains drawn from one sample of a study of shared clonotypes between healthy human individuals. Profiling relied on immunoSEQ multiplex PCR, and the TCRdb table lists in-frame clones only, not all of them. The table includes some 2,500,000 clones, about nine tenths detected once. Source material: naive CD4+ T cells from PBMCs. The receptors originated from a young man in good health. Some clones in this sample may be carry-over from other donors' samples. The CDR3 runs from the conserved cysteine through the conserved F or W. Each record gives: J gene, V gene, D gene, clone size, CDR3 DNA, CDR3 protein. A D gene is named only where the DNA matches it firmly. Not all rows give a size; the values are once, few, many and, for expanded clones, a class.

J gene: TRBJ2-1; V gene: TRBV27; D gene: .; clone size: .; CDR3 DNA: TGTGCCAGCAGTTTTCGGGCGGCTACGGTGGGAGACAATGAGCAGTTCTTC; CDR3 protein: CASSFRAATVGDNEQFF
J gene: TRBJ2-5; V gene: TRBV18; D gene: .; clone size: .; CDR3 DNA: TGTGCCAGCTCGCGCGACCGACAGGAGACCCAGTACTTC; CDR3 protein: CASSRDRQETQYF
J gene: TRBJ2-5; V gene: TRBV5-1; D gene: TRBD1; clone size: .; CDR3 DNA: TGCGCCAGTCAGAAGGCAGGGGGCGGAGAGACCCAGTACTTC; CDR3 protein: CASQKAGGGETQYF
J gene: TRBJ1-3; V gene: TRBV28; D gene: TRBD1; clone size: .; CDR3 DNA: TGTGCCAGCAGTCGGGGGGGGACAGGGAGCACCATATATTTT; CDR3 protein: CASSRGGTGSTIYF
J gene: TRBJ2-1; V gene: TRBV5-6; D gene: TRBD2; clone size: once; CDR3 DNA: TGTGCCAGCAGCTTGGATAGGACTAGCGGGAGCAATGAGCAGTTCTTC; CDR3 protein: CASSLDRTSGSNEQFF
J gene: TRBJ2-7; V gene: TRBV6-5; D gene: .; clone size: .; CDR3 DNA: TGTGCCAGCAGTTACTCTTCTGGGGCAGTCTACGAGCAGTACTTC; CDR3 protein: CASSYSSGAVYEQYF
J gene: TRBJ2-7; V gene: TRBV5-1; D gene: .; clone size: .; CDR3 DNA: TGCGCCAGCAGCTTGTCACAGTACGAGCAGTACTTC; CDR3 protein: CASSLSQYEQYF
J gene: TRBJ2-5; V gene: TRBV11-2; D gene: .; clone size: .; CDR3 DNA: TGTGCCAGCAGCTTCAGGCGGAGGGGCCAAGAGACCCAGTACTTC; CDR3 protein: CASSFRRRGQETQYF
J gene: TRBJ2-1; V gene: TRBV7-9; D gene: .; clone size: .; CDR3 DNA: TGTGCCAGCAGCCCTAATCGAAATGAGCAGTTCTTC; CDR3 protein: CASSPNRNEQFF
J gene: TRBJ2-5; V gene: TRBV28; D gene: TRBD2; clone size: .; CDR3 DNA: TGTGCCAGCAGTTTTCTAGCGGGAGGGCCGGAGACCCAGTACTTC; CDR3 protein: CASSFLAGGPETQYF
J gene: TRBJ2-1; V gene: TRBV7-6; D gene: .; clone size: .; CDR3 DNA: TGTGCCAGCAGCGCGCAAGGGGTCCTTGAGCAGTTCTTC; CDR3 protein: CASSAQGVLEQFF
J gene: TRBJ1-1; V gene: TRBV5-1; D gene: .; clone size: once; CDR3 DNA: TGCGCCAGCAGGGCGACACTGAACACTGAAGCTTTCTTT; CDR3 protein: CASRATLNTEAFF
J gene: TRBJ2-6; V gene: TRBV2; D gene: .; clone size: .; CDR3 DNA: TGTGCCAATCGACCCGGGACGGTGGGGTCTGGGGCCAACGTCCTGACTTTC; CDR3 protein: CANRPGTVGSGANVLTF
J gene: TRBJ2-7; V gene: TRBV5-1; D gene: .; clone size: .; CDR3 DNA: TGCGCCAGCAGGGCAGGCCCCTACGAGCAGTACTTC; CDR3 protein: CASRAGPYEQYF
J gene: TRBJ1-1; V gene: TRBV11-2; D gene: TRBD1; clone size: .; CDR3 DNA: TGTGCCAGCAGCCCCAGACAGGGGGAATTGTCTAGGGACACTGAAGCTTTCTTT; CDR3 protein: CASSPRQGELSRDTEAFF
J gene: TRBJ2-7; V gene: TRBV6-5; D gene: TRBD1; clone size: .; CDR3 DNA: TGTGCCAGCAGTAGACGACAGGGAGAGTACGAGCAGTACTTC; CDR3 protein: CASSRRQGEYEQYF
J gene: TRBJ1-2; V gene: TRBV28; D gene: .; clone size: .; CDR3 DNA: TGTGCCAGCAGTTTGGTCTCCCTGGGCTACACCTTC; CDR3 protein: CASSLVSLGYTF
J gene: TRBJ2-1; V gene: TRBV7-6; D gene: .; clone size: .; CDR3 DNA: TGTGCCAGCAGCTTAGAGCCCACGGGCATCAATGAGCAGTTCTTC; CDR3 protein: CASSLEPTGINEQFF
J gene: TRBJ2-3; V gene: TRBV18; D gene: TRBD2; clone size: .; CDR3 DNA: TGTGCCAGCTCACCACCTAGCGGGCGTGATACGCAGTATTTT; CDR3 protein: CASSPPSGRDTQYF
J gene: TRBJ2-7; V gene: TRBV5-1; D gene: TRBD2; clone size: .; CDR3 DNA: TGCGCCAGCAGCTCACAAGCGGGAGGGCCCTACGAGCAGTACTTC; CDR3 protein: CASSSQAGGPYEQYF
J gene: TRBJ1-5; V gene: TRBV28; D gene: TRBD1; clone size: .; CDR3 DNA: TGTGCCAGCAGTACAGGGACAGAGAATCAGCCCCAGCATTTT; CDR3 protein: CASSTGTENQPQHF
J gene: TRBJ2-1; V gene: TRBV9; D gene: .; clone size: once; CDR3 DNA: TGTGCCAGCAGCGTAACGCCCCAAAGGGGTGAGCAGTTCTTC; CDR3 protein: CASSVTPQRGEQFF
J gene: TRBJ2-2; V gene: TRBV7-9; D gene: .; clone size: .; CDR3 DNA: TGTGCCAGCAGCCTCGGGCCTGCCGGGGAGCTGTTTTTT; CDR3 protein: CASSLGPAGELFF
J gene: TRBJ2-1; V gene: TRBV11-2; D gene: TRBD2; clone size: .; CDR3 DNA: TGTGCCAGCAGCCAGGGGCTAGCGGGAGGGCCGAATAGGAATGAGCAGTTCTTC; CDR3 protein: CASSQGLAGGPNRNEQFF
J gene: TRBJ1-1; V gene: TRBV5-1; D gene: .; clone size: .; CDR3 DNA: TGCGCCAGCAGCTTCATGCAGGGCACGAACACTGAAGCTTTCTTT; CDR3 protein: CASSFMQGTNTEAFF
J gene: TRBJ1-3; V gene: TRBV7-8; D gene: .; clone size: .; CDR3 DNA: TGTGCCAGCAGCCTCCTTTGGCAGAGCTCTGGAAACACCATATATTTT; CDR3 protein: CASSLLWQSSGNTIYF
J gene: TRBJ2-3; V gene: TRBV9; D gene: TRBD1; clone size: .; CDR3 DNA: TGTGCCAGCAGCGCCGATCTGGGTAGACAGGGGTCACAAGTTACGCAGTATTTT; CDR3 protein: CASSADLGRQGSQVTQYF
J gene: TRBJ2-2; V gene: TRBV7-6; D gene: .; clone size: .; CDR3 DNA: TGTGCCAGCAGCTTAGGACGCCCTAACACCGGGGAGCTGTTTTTT; CDR3 protein: CASSLGRPNTGELFF
J gene: TRBJ2-5; V gene: TRBV4-1; D gene: .; clone size: .; CDR3 DNA: TGCGCCAGCAGCCGTCTTACAGCCCGGGAGACCCAGTACTTC; CDR3 protein: CASSRLTARETQYF
J gene: TRBJ2-1; V gene: TRBV5-6; D gene: .; clone size: .; CDR3 DNA: TGTGCCAGCAGCTTGGGAGGGGACAATGAGCAGTTCTTC; CDR3 protein: CASSLGGDNEQFF
J gene: TRBJ2-1; V gene: TRBV11-2; D gene: TRBD1; clone size: .; CDR3 DNA: TGTGCCAGCAGCCCGCGGACAGGGGGTCGAACTGAGCAGTTCTTC; CDR3 protein: CASSPRTGGRTEQFF
J gene: TRBJ2-3; V gene: TRBV10-1; D gene: .; clone size: .; CDR3 DNA: TGCGCCAGCAGTGACGGCCATACGCAGTATTTT; CDR3 protein: CASSDGHTQYF
J gene: TRBJ2-3; V gene: TRBV19; D gene: TRBD2; clone size: .; CDR3 DNA: TGTGCCAGTACCAGCGGGAGGGCCGGAGATACGCAGTATTTT; CDR3 protein: CASTSGRAGDTQYF
J gene: TRBJ1-3; V gene: TRBV5-1; D gene: .; clone size: .; CDR3 DNA: TGCGCCAGCAGCTTGGCCGGACAGACCTCTGGAAACACCATATATTTT; CDR3 protein: CASSLAGQTSGNTIYF
J gene: TRBJ2-4; V gene: TRBV28; D gene: TRBD1; clone size: .; CDR3 DNA: TGTGCCAGCAGTTTAGGGGACAGGGCCATTCAGTACTTC; CDR3 protein: CASSLGDRAIQYF
J gene: TRBJ2-2; V gene: TRBV29-1; D gene: TRBD1; clone size: .; CDR3 DNA: TGCAGCGTGGGAAGGGGGCTTGCGAACACCGGGGAGCTGTTTTTT; CDR3 protein: CSVGRGLANTGELFF
J gene: TRBJ1-5; V gene: TRBV5-1; D gene: TRBD1; clone size: .; CDR3 DNA: TGCGCCAGCAGCTATGCCGGGACAGAGAATCAGCCCCAGCATTTT; CDR3 protein: CASSYAGTENQPQHF
J gene: TRBJ1-2; V gene: TRBV29-1; D gene: .; clone size: few; CDR3 DNA: TGCAGCGTTGGCAAAGGTTTGGGGTCAGATTCTAACTATGGCTACACCTTC; CDR3 protein: CSVGKGLGSDSNYGYTF
J gene: TRBJ1-6; V gene: TRBV6-1; D gene: .; clone size: .; CDR3 DNA: TGTGCCAGCAGGGAACGTGGACAGTCGTTTAATTCACCCCTCCACTTT; CDR3 protein: CASRERGQSFNSPLHF
J gene: TRBJ2-6; V gene: TRBV7-8; D gene: .; clone size: .; CDR3 DNA: TGTGCCAGCAGCCCTACCGGGTTGTATGGCAACGTCCTGACTTTC; CDR3 protein: CASSPTGLYGNVLTF
J gene: TRBJ1-2; V gene: TRBV6-1; D gene: .; clone size: few; CDR3 DNA: TGTGCCAGCACCCCCTCACCGGGTTATGGCTACACCTTC; CDR3 protein: CASTPSPGYGYTF
J gene: TRBJ1-1; V gene: TRBV5-8; D gene: TRBD1; clone size: .; CDR3 DNA: TGTGCCAGCAGCGCACCAGGGGGAGCTTTCTTT; CDR3 protein: CASSAPGGAFF
J gene: TRBJ2-3; V gene: TRBV7-8; D gene: .; clone size: .; CDR3 DNA: TGTGCCAGCAGCCCCCGGACTTTCCCCGATACGCAGTATTTT; CDR3 protein: CASSPRTFPDTQYF
J gene: TRBJ1-2; V gene: TRBV5-6; D gene: TRBD1; clone size: .; CDR3 DNA: TGTGCCAGCAGCTTGGGGGGACAGAGTTATGGCTACACCTTC; CDR3 protein: CASSLGGQSYGYTF
J gene: TRBJ2-7; V gene: TRBV7-9; D gene: .; clone size: .; CDR3 DNA: TGTGCCAGCAGCCCACGAAGAGGGACATCCTACGAGCAGTACTTC; CDR3 protein: CASSPRRGTSYEQYF
J gene: TRBJ2-1; V gene: TRBV28; D gene: TRBD2; clone size: .; CDR3 DNA: TGTGCCATCGGGACTAGCGGGACCTACAATGAGCAGTTCTTC; CDR3 protein: CAIGTSGTYNEQFF
J gene: TRBJ1-5; V gene: TRBV28; D gene: .; clone size: .; CDR3 DNA: TGTGCCAGCAGTCTGGTCAATCAGCCCCAGCATTTT; CDR3 protein: CASSLVNQPQHF
J gene: TRBJ2-7; V gene: TRBV18; D gene: .; clone size: .; CDR3 DNA: TGTGCCAGCCGTTCCTCGGGGGCCCCCGACGAGCAGTACTTC; CDR3 protein: CASRSSGAPDEQYF
J gene: TRBJ2-3; V gene: TRBV7-5; D gene: .; clone size: .; CDR3 DNA: TGTGCCAGAAGCTTAACGCTCCGGGACAGCTTCACAGATACGCAGTATTTT; CDR3 protein: CARSLTLRDSFTDTQYF